This TCR beta chain was sequenced for a study of graft-versus-host responses after intestinal transplantation. Study context: Recipients had multivisceral, liver-intestinal, or isolated intestinal transplants.

With regard to this clone: Its target is not known.

Profiled with immunoSEQ multiplex PCR; TCRdb holds only in-frame clones, not every one. Among some 46,000 clones, just under 95% were seen once, and the ten largest hold about 5.9%. The CDR3 spans 14 residues. The V and J ends lost 11 bases and 2 bases respectively, with 13 bases between them. Germline CDR1 reads SNHLY; CDR2 reads FYNNEI. Findings and limits, study-wide: Elevated graft-versus-host to host-versus-graft clonal ratios in allografts were recorded for patients with graft-donor T cell macrochimerism. Circulating GvH clones peaking coincided with falling HvG clones soon after transplant.

This sequence was found in a human patient who received an intestinal transplant, so some T cells may come from the graft donor. The chain recombines TRBV2 with TRBJ1-6; D is perhaps TRBD1 (5 bases). Sequencing was performed on PBMCs, taken about 800 days after a first intestinal transplant, on the day of a second. The CDR3 nucleotides read TGTGCCGGAGGCCGGGGCACCTATAATTCACCCCTCCACTTT. Protein: CAGGRGTYNSPLHF.